These 6 T cell receptor beta chains were sequenced from one sample in a study of blood T cell repertoires in COVID-19. Clones were sequenced by immunoSEQ multiplex PCR, and TCRdb holds only the in-frame ones, with some missing. The sample shows 230,000 or so clones, roughly 87% of them seen only once. The sample comprised peripheral blood. The receptors shown here come from a woman aged 40-49 years who had recovered from COVID-19.

The rearrangement joins TRBV10-2 to TRBJ2-1; TRBD1 matches at 8 bases. This CDR3 region has 17 residues. Germline loops: CDR1 WSHSY, CDR2 SAAADI. Trimming took 0 bases from V and 3 from J; bases not matched to a gene: 7. The CDR3 DNA follows: TGCGCCAGCAGTGAGTCAATCGGACAGGGAGGCTACAATGAGCAGTTCTTC. This encodes CASSESIGQGGYNEQFF.

This sequence joins TRBV5-1 and TRBJ2-2; 7 bases are a match to TRBD2. Germline CDR1 is SGHRS and CDR2 is YFSETQ. J was trimmed by 5 bases and V by 6 bases; bases with no gene match: 4. The CDR3 is made up of 13 amino acids. The CDR3 sequence is CASKRGGTGELFF. The CDR3 bases are TGCGCCAGCAAGAGGGGAGGGACCGGGGAGCTGTTTTTT.

The J gene is TRBJ2-3, the V gene TRBV5-4; TRBD2 aligns across 11 bases. The length of the CDR3 is 16 residues. V shed 4 bases and J 3 bases; nucleotides not matched to a gene: 7. Germline V gives CDR1 SGHNT, CDR2 YYREEE (reference sequence). The CDR3 reads CASSHRTSGRTDTQYF. The CDR3 DNA reads TGTGCCAGCAGCCACCGGACTAGCGGGCGTACAGATACGCAGTATTTT.

This clone was observed once. The V gene is TRBV11-3, the J gene TRBJ2-1; possibly TRBD2 for D (6 bases). The CDR3 length is 15 residues. CDR1 and CDR2 (germline): SGHNT, YENEEA. The V end was cut by 5 bases, the J end by 7 bases, with 18 bases between. The CDR3 loop reads CASSTGLRSGNEQFF. DNA of the CDR3: TGTGCCAGCAGCACGGGACTCCGATCAGGAAATGAGCAGTTCTTC.

The J gene is TRBJ2-1, the V gene TRBV11-3; weak D call: TRBD2 (5 bases). This CDR3 comprises 15 residues. Germline V gene data show CDR1 as SGHNT and CDR2 as YENEEA. The V end lost 0 bases, the J end lost 5 bases, and 11 bases lay between the germline ends. CDR3 protein: CASSLDPGIHNEQFF. The CDR3 bases are TGTGCCAGCAGCTTAGATCCCGGGATCCACAATGAGCAGTTCTTC.

V is TRBV5-1 and J is TRBJ1-1; D is perhaps TRBD1 (6 bases). Looked up from germline, CDR1 is SGHRS and CDR2 is YFSETQ. The ends were cut back, 0 bases at V and 2 bases at J, with 8 bases in the middle. This CDR3 is 14 amino acids long. The CDR3: CASSLGDTNTEAFF. The DNA of the CDR3 is TGCGCCAGCAGCTTGGGGGACACCAACACTGAAGCTTTCTTT.